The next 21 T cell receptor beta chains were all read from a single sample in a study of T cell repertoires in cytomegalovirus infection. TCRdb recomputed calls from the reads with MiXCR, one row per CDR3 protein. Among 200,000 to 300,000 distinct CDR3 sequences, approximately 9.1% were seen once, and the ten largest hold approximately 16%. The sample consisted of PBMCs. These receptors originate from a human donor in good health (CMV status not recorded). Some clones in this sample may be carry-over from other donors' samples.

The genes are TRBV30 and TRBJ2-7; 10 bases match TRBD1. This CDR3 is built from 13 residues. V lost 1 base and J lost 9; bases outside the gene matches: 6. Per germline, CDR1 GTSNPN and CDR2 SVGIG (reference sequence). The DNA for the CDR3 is TGTGCCTGGAGTGCGGGACAGGGGAGTAGGCAGTACTTC. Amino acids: CAWSAGQGSRQYF.

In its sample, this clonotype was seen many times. CDR3 nucleotides: TGTGCCAGCAGTAATAGACAGAGCACTGAAGCTTTCTTT. It is translated as CASSNRQSTEAFF. V and J are TRBV7-2 and TRBJ1-1, with D possibly TRBD1 on 5 matching bases. Germline values: CDR1 SGHTA, CDR2 FQGNSA. The V end was cut by 6 bases, the J end by 4 bases, with 12 bases between. The CDR3 contains 13 residues. The complete variable domain, with remaining parts taken from reference TRBV7-2 and TRBJ1-1, reads GAGVSQSPSNKVTEKGKDVELRCDPISGHTALYWYRQSLGQGLEFLIYFQGNSAPDKSGLPSDRFSAERTGGSVSTLTIQRTQQEDSAVYLCASSNRQSTEAFFGQGTRLTVV.

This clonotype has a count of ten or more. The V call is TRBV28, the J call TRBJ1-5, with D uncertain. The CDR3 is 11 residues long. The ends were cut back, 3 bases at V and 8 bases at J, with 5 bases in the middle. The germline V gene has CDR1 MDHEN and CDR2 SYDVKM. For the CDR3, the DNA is TGTGCCAGCAGTTTGGTGGAGCCCCAGCATTTT. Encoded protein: CASSLVEPQHF.

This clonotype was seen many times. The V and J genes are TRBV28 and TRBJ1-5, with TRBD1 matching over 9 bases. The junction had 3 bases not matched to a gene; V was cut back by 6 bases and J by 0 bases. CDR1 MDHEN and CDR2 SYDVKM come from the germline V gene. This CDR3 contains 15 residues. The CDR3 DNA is TGTGCCAGCAGAGAGACAGGGGGTAGCAATCAGCCCCAGCATTTT. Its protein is CASRETGGSNQPQHF.

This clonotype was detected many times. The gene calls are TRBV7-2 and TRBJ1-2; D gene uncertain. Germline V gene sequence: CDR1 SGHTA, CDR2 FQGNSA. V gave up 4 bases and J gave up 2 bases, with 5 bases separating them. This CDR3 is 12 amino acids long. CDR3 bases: TGTGCCAGCAGCTCCGGAAACTATGGCTACACCTTC. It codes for CASSSGNYGYTF.

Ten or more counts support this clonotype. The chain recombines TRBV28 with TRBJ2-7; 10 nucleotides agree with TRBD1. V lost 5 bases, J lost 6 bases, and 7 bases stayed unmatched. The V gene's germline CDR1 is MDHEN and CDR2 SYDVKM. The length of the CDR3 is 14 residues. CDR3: CASSPPRTGGEQYF. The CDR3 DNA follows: TGTGCCAGCAGTCCCCCGAGGACAGGGGGCGAGCAGTACTTC.

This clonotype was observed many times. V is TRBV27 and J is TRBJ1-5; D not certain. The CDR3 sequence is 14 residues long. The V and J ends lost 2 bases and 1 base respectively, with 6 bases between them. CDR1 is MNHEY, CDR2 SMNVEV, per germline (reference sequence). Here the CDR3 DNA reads TGTGCCAGCAGTTTAAGGGAGAGCAATCAGCCCCAGCATTTT. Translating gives CASSLRESNQPQHF.

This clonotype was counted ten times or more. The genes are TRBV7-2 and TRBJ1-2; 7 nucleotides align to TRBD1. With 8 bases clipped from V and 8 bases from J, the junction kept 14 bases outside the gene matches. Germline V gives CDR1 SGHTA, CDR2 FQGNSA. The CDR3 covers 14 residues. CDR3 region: CASGLRGRSEGYTF. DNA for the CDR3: TGTGCCAGCGGGCTAAGGGGGCGATCAGAGGGCTACACCTTC.

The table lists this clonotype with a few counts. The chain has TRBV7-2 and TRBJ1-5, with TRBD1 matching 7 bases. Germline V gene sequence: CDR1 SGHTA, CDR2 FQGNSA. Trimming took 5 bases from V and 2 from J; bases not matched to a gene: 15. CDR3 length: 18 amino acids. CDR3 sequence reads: CASSQNPRTGKGNQPQHF. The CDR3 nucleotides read TGTGCCAGCAGCCAAAATCCCCGGACAGGAAAAGGCAATCAGCCCCAGCATTTT.

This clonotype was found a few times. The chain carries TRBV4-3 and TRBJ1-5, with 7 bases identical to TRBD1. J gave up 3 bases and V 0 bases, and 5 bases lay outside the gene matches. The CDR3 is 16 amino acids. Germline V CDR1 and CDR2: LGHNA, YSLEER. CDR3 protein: CASSQDRQGPNQPQHF. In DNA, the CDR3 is TGCGCCAGCAGCCAAGATCGACAGGGTCCCAATCAGCCCCAGCATTTT.

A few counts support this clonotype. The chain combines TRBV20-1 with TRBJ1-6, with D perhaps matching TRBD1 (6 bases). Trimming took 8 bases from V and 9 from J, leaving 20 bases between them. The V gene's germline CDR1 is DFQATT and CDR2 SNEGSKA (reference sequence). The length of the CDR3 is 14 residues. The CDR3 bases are TGCAGTTGGTCTCGGGGGCAGGGCGCTTCACCCCTCCACTTT. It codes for CSWSRGQGASPLHF.

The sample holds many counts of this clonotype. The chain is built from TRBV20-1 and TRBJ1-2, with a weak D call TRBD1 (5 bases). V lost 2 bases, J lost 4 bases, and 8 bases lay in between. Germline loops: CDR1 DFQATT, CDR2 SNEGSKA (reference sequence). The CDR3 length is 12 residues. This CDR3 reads CSARQGPYGYTF. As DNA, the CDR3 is TGCAGTGCTAGACAGGGCCCCTATGGCTACACCTTC.

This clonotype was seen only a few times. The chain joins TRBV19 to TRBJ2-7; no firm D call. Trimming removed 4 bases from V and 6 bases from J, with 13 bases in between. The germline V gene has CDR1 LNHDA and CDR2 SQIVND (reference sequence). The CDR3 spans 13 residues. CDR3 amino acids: CASSTRSSGEQYF. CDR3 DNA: TGTGCCAGTAGTACTAGAAGTTCGGGCGAGCAGTACTTC.

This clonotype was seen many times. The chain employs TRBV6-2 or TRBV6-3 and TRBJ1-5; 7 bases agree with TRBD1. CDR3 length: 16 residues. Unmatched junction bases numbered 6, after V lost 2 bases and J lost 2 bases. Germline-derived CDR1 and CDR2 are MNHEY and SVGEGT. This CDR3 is CASSYLTGEGNQPQHF. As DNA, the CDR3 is TGTGCCAGCAGTTACCTCACAGGGGAAGGCAATCAGCCCCAGCATTTT.

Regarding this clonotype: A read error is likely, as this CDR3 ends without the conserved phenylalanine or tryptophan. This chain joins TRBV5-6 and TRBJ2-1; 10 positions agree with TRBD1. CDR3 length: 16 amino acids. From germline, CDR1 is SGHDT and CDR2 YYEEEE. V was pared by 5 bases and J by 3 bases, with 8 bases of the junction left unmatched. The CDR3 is CASSPPGQGYYNEQFL. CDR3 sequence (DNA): TGTGCCAGCAGTCCACCGGGACAGGGGTACTACAATGAGCAGTTCCTC.

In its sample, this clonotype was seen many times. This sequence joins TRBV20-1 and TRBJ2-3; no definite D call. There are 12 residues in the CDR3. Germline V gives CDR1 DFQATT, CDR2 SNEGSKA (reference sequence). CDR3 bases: TGCAGGGCCCTGAAAAGCACAGATACGCAGTATTTT. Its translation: CRALKSTDTQYF.

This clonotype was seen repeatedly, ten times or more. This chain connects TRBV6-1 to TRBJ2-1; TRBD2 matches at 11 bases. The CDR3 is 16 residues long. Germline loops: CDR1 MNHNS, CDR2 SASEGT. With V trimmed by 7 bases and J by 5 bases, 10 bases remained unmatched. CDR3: CASKTQLAGANNEQFF. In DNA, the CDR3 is TGTGCCAGCAAGACCCAACTAGCGGGGGCGAACAATGAGCAGTTCTTC.

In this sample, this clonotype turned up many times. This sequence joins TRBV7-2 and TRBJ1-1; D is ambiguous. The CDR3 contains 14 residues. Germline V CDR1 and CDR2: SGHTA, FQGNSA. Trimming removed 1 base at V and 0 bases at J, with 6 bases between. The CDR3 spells CASSLGPMNTEAFF. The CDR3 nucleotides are TGTGCCAGCAGCTTAGGCCCAATGAACACTGAAGCTTTCTTT.

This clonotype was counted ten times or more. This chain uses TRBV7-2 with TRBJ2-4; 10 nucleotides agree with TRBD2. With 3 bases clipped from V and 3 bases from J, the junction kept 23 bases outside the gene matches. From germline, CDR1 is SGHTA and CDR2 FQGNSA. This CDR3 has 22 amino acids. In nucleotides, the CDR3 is TGTGCCAGCAGCTTCGCAGCTTATCCGGGACTAGCGAGGGGGGATGTCAAAAACATTCAGTACTTC. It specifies CASSFAAYPGLARGDVKNIQYF.

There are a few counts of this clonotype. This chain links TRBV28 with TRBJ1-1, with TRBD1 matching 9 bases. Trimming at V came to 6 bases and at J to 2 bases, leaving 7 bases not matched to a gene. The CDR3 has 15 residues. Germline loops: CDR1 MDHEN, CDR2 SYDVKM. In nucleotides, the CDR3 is TGTGCCAGCAGGTATGGGACAGGGAGAAACACTGAAGCTTTCTTT. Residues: CASRYGTGRNTEAFF.

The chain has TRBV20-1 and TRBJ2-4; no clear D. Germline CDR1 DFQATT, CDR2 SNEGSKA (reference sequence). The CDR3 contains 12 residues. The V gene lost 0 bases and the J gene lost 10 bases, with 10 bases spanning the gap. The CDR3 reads CSARDVTYIQYF. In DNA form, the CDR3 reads TGCAGTGCTAGAGACGTCACTTATATTCAGTACTTC.